This T cell receptor beta chain was identified during a study of T cell responses to AZD1222 COVID-19 vaccine. Study information: Second-dose groups at about 4 or about 12 weeks were pooled. Study-wide results and limits: Clonal diversity may have been underestimated in mostly white British donors. A reported finding is that nearly half of spike-specific TCRs target unmutated variant regions. At baseline, just five to seven AZD1222 recipients tested seropositive.

Produced via immunoSEQ multiplex PCR; TCRdb's table is partial and in-frame only. In the table there are approximately 60,000 clones, 84% of which are singletons. This clone was observed a few times. As yet, its antigen is unknown. The V and J ends lost 6 bases and 4 bases respectively, with 13 bases between them. Germline V gene lookup returns CDR1 MNHNY and CDR2 SVGAGI (reference sequence). The CDR3 has 14 residues. The source was peripheral blood, collected on day 0 of AZD1222 vaccination. V is TRBV6-6 and J is TRBJ1-5; D possibly corresponds to TRBD1 (5 bases). The receptor was derived from an adult in good health. The CDR3 sequence is CASSQGLTNQPQHF. CDR3 nucleotide sequence: TGTGCCAGCAGCCAGGGTCTAACAAATCAGCCCCAGCATTTT.